The clone carrying this TCR beta chain was counted between two and nine times. The sample contains more than one DNA sequence encoding this CDR3. This CDR3 comprises 15 residues. J gave up 8 bases and V 1 base, and 1 base lay outside the gene matches. Germline assignment: CDR1 LNHDA and CDR2 SQIVND (reference sequence). The data were obtained in a study of blood T cell repertoires in COVID-19. For the study at large: In each case, the material was cDNA or gDNA derived from T cells, B-cell-depleted T cells, or PBMCs.

The method was immunoSEQ multiplex PCR; TCRdb's version includes in-frame clones alone and lacks a portion of them. The repertoire consists of 150,000 to 200,000 clones, with about nine tenths occurring once and the leading ten covering around 2.1%. This receptor was taken from a man younger than 35 with acute or convalescent COVID-19. The rearrangement joins TRBV19 to TRBJ2-1, with 14 bases fitting TRBD2. The sample comprised peripheral blood. CDR3 amino acids: CASSIGLAGGDEQFF. The DNA for the CDR3 is TGTGCCAGTAGTATAGGACTAGCGGGAGGGGATGAGCAGTTCTTC. Filled out from reference TRBV19 and TRBJ2-1, the complete variable domain reads DGGITQSPKYLFRKEGQNVTLSCEQNLNHDAMYWYRQDPGQGLRLIYYSQIVNDFQKGDIAEGYSVSREKKESFPLTVTSAQKNPTAFYLCASSIGLAGGDEQFFGPGTRLTVL.